One and the same sample provided the 20 T cell receptor beta chains below, sequenced in a study of T-cell memory formation after mild COVID-19. TCRdb processed the 5' RACE reads anew with MiXCR; each CDR3 protein has one entry. Among some 300,000 distinct CDR3 sequences listed, 20% to 25% were seen once. The sequencing sample was made of PBMCs or a T cell subset sorted from them (not recorded which). All receptors derive from a man aged 18 to 29 who had mild COVID-19 (a few samples of this study predate the infection). Cell type and time point are not known.

This clonotype occurred a few times. This chain uses TRBV5-1 with TRBJ1-3, with D unresolved. This CDR3 spans 15 amino acids. V gave up 0 bases and J gave up 0 bases, with 7 bases separating them. Looked up from germline, CDR1 is SGHRS and CDR2 is YFSETQ. This chain's CDR3 is CASSLAPSSGNTIYF. CDR3 in DNA: TGCGCCAGCAGCTTGGCCCCTAGCTCTGGAAACACCATATATTTT.

This clonotype was counted a few times. The rearrangement links TRBV29-1 to TRBJ1-5; D gene unclear. The length of the CDR3 is 15 residues. CDR1 and CDR2 (germline): SQVTM, ANQGSEA. Trimming cost V 0 bases and J 7 bases, with 16 bases left between them. The CDR3 spells CSVEDRSQSRQPQHF. The CDR3 DNA is TGCAGCGTTGAAGATCGGTCACAGTCGAGGCAGCCCCAGCATTTT.

The chain couples TRBV5-1 to TRBJ1-2; D possibly corresponds to TRBD1 (5 bases). Looked up from germline, CDR1 is SGHRS and CDR2 is YFSETQ. Deletions cut 0 bases from V and 3 bases from J, with 9 bases between. This CDR3 comprises 14 residues. The CDR3: CASSLARVDYGYTF. The CDR3 DNA reads as TGCGCCAGCAGCTTGGCCAGGGTTGACTATGGCTACACCTTC.

This chain connects TRBV12-3 or TRBV12-4 to TRBJ2-5, with D unresolved. Trimming removed 5 bases from V and 5 bases from J, with 9 bases in between. The CDR3 contains 12 residues. The CDR3 is CASSAPRETQYF. DNA for the CDR3: TGTGCCAGCAGTGCTCCGCGGGAGACCCAGTACTTC.

This clonotype appeared a few times. This chain joins TRBV5-1 and TRBJ2-5; D may correspond to TRBD1 or TRBD2 (5 bases each). Germline V gene sequence: CDR1 SGHRS, CDR2 YFSETQ. This CDR3 region has 13 residues. Deletions cut 4 bases from V and 10 bases from J, with 17 bases between. The CDR3 DNA follows: TGCGCCAGCAGCCAGGGCAGGGAGTTAAGCCAGTACTTC. Protein product: CASSQGRELSQYF. Full variable domain (outside the CDR3, taken from reference TRBV5-1 and TRBJ2-5): KAGVTQTPRYLIKTRGQQVTLSCSPISGHRSVSWYQQTPGQGLQFLFEYFSETQRNKGNFPGRFSGRQFSNSRSEMNVSTLELGDSALYLCASSQGRELSQYFGPGTRLLVL.

J is TRBJ1-3 and V is TRBV12-3 or TRBV12-4, with 8 positions matching TRBD1. The J segment lost 0 bases and the V segment lost 10 bases, leaving 8 bases of the junction unmatched. This CDR3 has 15 residues. CDR3 amino acids: CAIRQGPSSGNTIYF. The DNA for the CDR3 is TGTGCCATCCGACAGGGGCCGAGCTCTGGAAACACCATATATTTT.

This clonotype occurred many times. This chain links TRBV7-6 with TRBJ2-1; D is unresolved. Trimming stripped 0 bases from V and 9 bases from J, with 18 bases between. This CDR3 is 16 amino acids long. CDR1 and CDR2 (germline): SGHVS, FNYEAQ. CDR3 loop: CASSLAPSATGLEQFF. In DNA, the CDR3 is TGTGCCAGCAGCTTAGCGCCTTCGGCAACGGGCCTTGAGCAGTTCTTC.

The chain recombines TRBV5-1 with TRBJ1-4; no clear D. CDR3 length: 15 amino acids. Per germline, CDR1 SGHRS and CDR2 YFSETQ. The germline V and J ends were trimmed by 0 bases and 6 bases, with 12 bases remaining between them. The CDR3 region is CASSLEGQEHEKLFF. CDR3 coding DNA: TGCGCCAGCAGCTTGGAGGGCCAGGAGCATGAAAAACTGTTTTTT.

The chain recombines TRBV7-2 with TRBJ1-5, with TRBD1 matching 11 bases. Germline trimming cut 3 bases from V and 5 bases from J; bases unmatched to any gene: 3. The V gene's germline CDR1 is SGHTA and CDR2 FQGNSA. This CDR3 is built from 15 residues. The CDR3 spells CASSFRTGGDQPQHF. CDR3 nucleotide sequence: TGTGCCAGCAGCTTTAGGACAGGGGGCGATCAGCCCCAGCATTTT.

This clonotype showed up just a few times. The DNA of the CDR3 is TGTGCCAGCTCACCAGGGACAGGGTCGACGATTCAGCCCCAGCATTTT. This encodes CASSPGTGSTIQPQHF. V usage is TRBV18 and J usage is TRBJ1-5, with 9 bases identical to TRBD1. Looked up from germline, CDR1 is KGHSH and CDR2 is LQKENI. This CDR3 spans 16 amino acids. V shed 2 bases, J shed 6 bases, and the junction held 8 bases outside the gene matches.

V usage is TRBV3-1 and J usage is TRBJ1-5, with D unclear. The CDR3 extends over 12 amino acids. The V and J ends lost 2 bases and 4 bases respectively, with 3 bases between them. Germline CDR1 and CDR2: LGHDT and YNNKEL (reference sequence). Here the CDR3 reads CASSQLNQPQHF. DNA of the CDR3: TGTGCCAGCAGCCAACTGAATCAGCCCCAGCATTTT.

This clonotype was recorded at least ten times. The chain combines TRBV3-1 with TRBJ2-1; either TRBD1 or TRBD2 may fit D (6 bases each). Looked up from germline, CDR1 is LGHDT and CDR2 is YNNKEL (reference sequence). V was pared by 1 base and J by 8 bases, with 21 bases between. The CDR3 extends over 17 amino acids. CDR3 sequence reads: CASSQVRTGARGDEQFF. The CDR3 DNA reads as TGTGCCAGCAGCCAAGTCCGTACGGGGGCTCGCGGGGATGAGCAGTTCTTC.

The rearrangement links TRBV10-3 to TRBJ1-4, with D possibly being TRBD1 (5 bases). The CDR3 extends over 14 amino acids. CDR1 and CDR2 from the germline V gene are ENHRY and SYGVKD. With 10 bases removed from V and 7 bases from J, the gap between germline ends came to 19 bases. The CDR3 protein is CATRPGGEGEKLFF. CDR3 nucleotide sequence: TGTGCCACCCGGCCAGGAGGGGAGGGTGAAAAACTGTTTTTT.

The table lists this clonotype with a count of one. The chain is built from TRBV5-1 and TRBJ2-6, with a possible D match to TRBD2 (5 bases). Looked up from germline, CDR1 is SGHRS and CDR2 is YFSETQ. The CDR3 has 18 amino acids. Trimming removed 5 bases from V and 0 bases from J, with 18 bases in between. The CDR3 reads CASRPDGGPSSGANVLTF. CDR3 sequence (DNA): TGCGCCAGCAGGCCGGACGGCGGGCCTAGCTCTGGGGCCAACGTCCTGACTTTC.

The CDR3 DNA reads TGCGCCAGCAGCGTTACAGGGACCGGAGATACGCAGTATTTT. It specifies CASSVTGTGDTQYF. The V gene is TRBV5-1, the J gene TRBJ2-3; possibly TRBD1 for D (6 bases). Germline CDR1 SGHRS, CDR2 YFSETQ. This CDR3 is 14 amino acids long. V was pared by 4 bases and J by 5 bases, with 14 bases between. Full variable domain (outside the CDR3, taken from reference TRBV5-1 and TRBJ2-3): KAGVTQTPRYLIKTRGQQVTLSCSPISGHRSVSWYQQTPGQGLQFLFEYFSETQRNKGNFPGRFSGRQFSNSRSEMNVSTLELGDSALYLCASSVTGTGDTQYFGPGTRLTVL.

V and J are TRBV20-1 and TRBJ2-3, with TRBD1 matching over 8 bases. Germline CDR1 is DFQATT and CDR2 is SNEGSKA (reference sequence). V was clipped by 8 bases and J by 4 bases; unmatched bases: 2. This CDR3 has 11 residues. The CDR3 here is CSPRGPDTQYF. For the CDR3, the DNA is TGCAGTCCCAGGGGGCCAGATACGCAGTATTTT.

The chain has TRBV5-1 and TRBJ2-7; no definite D call. V was shortened by 0 bases and J by 4 bases, with 8 bases between the two germline ends. The CDR3 has 13 residues. Looked up from germline, CDR1 is SGHRS and CDR2 is YFSETQ. CDR3 region: CASSLDYSYEQYV. As DNA, the CDR3 is TGCGCCAGCAGCTTGGACTACAGTTACGAGCAGTACGTC.

In its sample, this clonotype was seen many times. The chain joins TRBV5-1 to TRBJ1-6, with D unclear. Per the germline V gene, CDR1 is SGHRS and CDR2 is YFSETQ. The CDR3 length is 15 residues. V lost 0 bases to trimming and J lost 8 bases, with 12 bases between them. This CDR3 reads CASSLGGARYSPLHF. CDR3 nucleotides: TGCGCCAGCAGCTTGGGGGGAGCCCGGTATTCACCCCTCCACTTT.

This clonotype was seen more than once but under ten times. J is TRBJ2-3 and V is TRBV6-2 or TRBV6-3, with 9 nucleotides matching TRBD2. CDR3 length equals 17 residues. The V segment lost 8 bases and the J segment 6 bases; nucleotides outside the gene matches: 18. CDR1 and CDR2 (germline): MNHEY, SVGEGT. The CDR3 DNA sequence: TGTGCCAGCGTCCCAGAGAAGCGGGGGGCACCGAGGGATACGCAGTATTTT. Translated, it gives CASVPEKRGAPRDTQYF.

The chain has TRBV4-2 and TRBJ2-5; 8 bases line up with TRBD2. The V segment lost 1 base and the J segment 0 bases; nucleotides outside the gene matches: 7. Per germline, CDR1 LGHNA and CDR2 YNFKEQ. The CDR3 has 17 residues. CDR3 in DNA: TGTGCCAGCAGCCAAGTCGCCACTAGCGGTTACCAAGAGACCCAGTACTTC. As protein: CASSQVATSGYQETQYF.